These T cell receptor beta chains were read from a single sample in a study of blood T cell repertoires in COVID-19. Using immunoSEQ multiplex PCR, the repertoire was profiled, and TCRdb retains in-frame clones only, with some absent. The data contain around 130,000 clones, 75% to 90% of them singletons. Specimen: peripheral blood. Every receptor here comes from a man in his 70s with acute or convalescent COVID-19. Both conserved end residues are part of each CDR3. A D gene is named only where the DNA matches it firmly. Clone size is not always given. Where it is, it says once, few, many or a class for expanded clones.

clone_size	d_call	j_call	v_call	cdr3_nt	cdr3_aa
few	NA	TRBJ1-2	TRBV3-1/TRBV3-2	TGTGCCAGCAGCCGACAGGAGACTTCTGGCTACACCTTC	CASSRQETSGYTF
once	TRBD2	TRBJ2-3	TRBV18	TGTGCCAGCTCACCGAAAGCGGGGCGGAGCACAGATACGCAGTATTTT	CASSPKAGRSTDTQYF
NA	TRBD2	TRBJ2-1	TRBV19	TGTGCCAGTAGTATAGAAGTTGGGACTAGAAATGAGCAGTTCTTC	CASSIEVGTRNEQFF
few	NA	TRBJ1-2	TRBV5-1	TGCGCCAGCAGCGCACAGGGATTCCCCAACTATGGCTACACCTTC	CASSAQGFPNYGYTF
NA	NA	TRBJ2-7	TRBV23-1	TGCGCCAGCAGTCAATCTTGGCGACTTCGCTCCTACGAGCAGTACTTC	CASSQSWRLRSYEQYF
NA	NA	TRBJ2-7	TRBV19	TGTGCCACCCAAAAGGGGCAGGGAACCCCCTACGAGCAGTACTTC	CATQKGQGTPYEQYF
NA	NA	TRBJ1-1	TRBV6-5	TGTGCCAGCAGTTACGCAGAGGGAGACACTGAAGCTTTCTTT	CASSYAEGDTEAFF
NA	TRBD1	TRBJ1-2	TRBV5-1	TGCGCCAGCAGCTTAGGGACAGGATCGGGGACCTTC	CASSLGTGSGTF
NA	TRBD2	TRBJ2-1	TRBV10-3	TGTGCCATCAGGGGAGCGGGGGGGAACAATGAGCAGTTCTTC	CAIRGAGGNNEQFF
NA	TRBD2	TRBJ2-7	TRBV5-1	TGCGCCAGCAGCTACCTCGGGGGGACCTACGAGGAGCAGTACTTC	CASSYLGGTYEEQYF
NA	TRBD2	TRBJ2-1	TRBV7-9	TGTGCCAGCAGCTTACTCGCGCGGGGGGGTTATGAGCAGTTCTTC	CASSLLARGGYEQFF
NA	TRBD2	TRBJ2-2	TRBV7-2	TGTGCCAGCAGCTTGGGTAGCGGGGGGGTATACAGCACCGGGGAGCTGTTTTTT	CASSLGSGGVYSTGELFF
NA	NA	TRBJ2-1	TRBV2	TGTGCCAGCAGTCGCCAGGGGAATGAGCAGTTCTTC	CASSRQGNEQFF
NA	NA	TRBJ1-2	TRBV7-2	TGTGCCAGCAGCTTAGAACCATCGCCTCTAGCTAACTATGGCTACACCTTC	CASSLEPSPLANYGYTF
NA	TRBD1	TRBJ1-2	TRBV5-1	TGCGCCAGCAGCCGAGACAGGGGCGTAGGTGGCTACACCTTC	CASSRDRGVGGYTF
NA	NA	TRBJ1-2	TRBV7-6	TGTGCCAGCAGCTCCCACCCCCAGAACTATGGCTACACCTTC	CASSSHPQNYGYTF
few	NA	TRBJ1-2	TRBV28	TGTGCCAGCAGTTCCGGGAGGAGCGGTGGCTACACCTTC	CASSSGRSGGYTF
NA	TRBD1	TRBJ1-6	TRBV28	TGTGCCAGCAGTTTGAAGGGGACAGGGGGTTCACCCCTCCACTTT	CASSLKGTGGSPLHF